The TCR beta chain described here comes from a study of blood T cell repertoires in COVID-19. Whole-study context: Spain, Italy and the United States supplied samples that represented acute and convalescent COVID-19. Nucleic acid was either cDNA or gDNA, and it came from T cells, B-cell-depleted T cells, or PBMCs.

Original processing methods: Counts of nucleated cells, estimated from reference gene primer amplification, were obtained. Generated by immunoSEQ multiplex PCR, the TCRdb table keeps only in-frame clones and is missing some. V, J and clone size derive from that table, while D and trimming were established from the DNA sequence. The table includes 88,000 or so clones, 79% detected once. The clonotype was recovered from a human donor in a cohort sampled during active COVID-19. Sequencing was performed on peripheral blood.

CDR3 protein: CASSASSYEQYF. CDR3 nucleotides: TGCGCCAGCAGTGCCAGCTCCTACGAGCAGTACTTC. The rearrangement links TRBV10-1 to TRBJ2-7; D is undetermined. Germline V gene lookup returns CDR1 WNHNN and CDR2 SYGVQD (reference sequence). This CDR3 has 12 amino acids. V lost 4 bases and J 0 bases, leaving 4 bases between the germline ends.